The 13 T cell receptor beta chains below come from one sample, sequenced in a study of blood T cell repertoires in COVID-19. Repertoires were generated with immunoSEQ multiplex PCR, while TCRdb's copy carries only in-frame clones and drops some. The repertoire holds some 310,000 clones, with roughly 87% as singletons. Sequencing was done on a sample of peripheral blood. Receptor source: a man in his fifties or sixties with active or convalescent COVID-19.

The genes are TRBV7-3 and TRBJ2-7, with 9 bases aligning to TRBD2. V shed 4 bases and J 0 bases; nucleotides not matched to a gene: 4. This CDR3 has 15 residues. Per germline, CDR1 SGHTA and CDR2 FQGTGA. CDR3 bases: TGTGCCAGCAGCTACGGTAGCGGGAGCTCCTACGAGCAGTACTTC. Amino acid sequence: CASSYGSGSSYEQYF.

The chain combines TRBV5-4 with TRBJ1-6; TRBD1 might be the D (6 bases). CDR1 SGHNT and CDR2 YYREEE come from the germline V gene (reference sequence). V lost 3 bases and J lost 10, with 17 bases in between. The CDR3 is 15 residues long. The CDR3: CASSSGQWGSSPLHF. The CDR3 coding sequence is TGTGCCAGCAGCTCCGGACAGTGGGGCAGCTCACCCCTCCACTTT.

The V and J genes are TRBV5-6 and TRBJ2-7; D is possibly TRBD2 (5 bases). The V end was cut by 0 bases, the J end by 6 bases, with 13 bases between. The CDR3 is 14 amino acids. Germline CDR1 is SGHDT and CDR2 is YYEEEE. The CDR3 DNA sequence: TGTGCCAGCAGCTTGGGATCCGTGGCGGGCGAGCAGTACTTC. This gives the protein CASSLGSVAGEQYF.

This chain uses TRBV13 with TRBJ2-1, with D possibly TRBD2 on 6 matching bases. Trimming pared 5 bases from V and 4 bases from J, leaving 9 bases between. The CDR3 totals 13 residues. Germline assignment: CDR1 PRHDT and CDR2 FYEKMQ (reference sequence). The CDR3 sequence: CASSRLVYNEQFF. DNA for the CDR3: TGTGCCAGCAGCCGACTAGTATACAATGAGCAGTTCTTC.

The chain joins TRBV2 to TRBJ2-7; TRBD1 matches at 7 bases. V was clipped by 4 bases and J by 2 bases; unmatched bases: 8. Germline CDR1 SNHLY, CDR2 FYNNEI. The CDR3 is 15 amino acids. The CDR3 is CASSGQGESTYEQYF. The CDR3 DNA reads TGTGCCAGCAGTGGGCAGGGGGAGTCCACCTACGAGCAGTACTTC.

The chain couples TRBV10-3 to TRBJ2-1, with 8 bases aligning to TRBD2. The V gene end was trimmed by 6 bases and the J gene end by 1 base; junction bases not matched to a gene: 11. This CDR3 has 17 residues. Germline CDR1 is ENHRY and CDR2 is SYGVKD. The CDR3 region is CAIRGGLAQTSYNEQFF. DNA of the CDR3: TGTGCCATCAGGGGAGGACTAGCTCAGACTTCCTACAATGAGCAGTTCTTC.

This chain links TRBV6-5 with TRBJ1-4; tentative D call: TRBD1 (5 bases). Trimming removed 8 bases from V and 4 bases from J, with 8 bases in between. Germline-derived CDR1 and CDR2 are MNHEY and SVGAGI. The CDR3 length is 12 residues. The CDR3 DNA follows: TGTGCCAGCGGGGCTTTTAATGAAAAACTGTTTTTT. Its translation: CASGAFNEKLFF.

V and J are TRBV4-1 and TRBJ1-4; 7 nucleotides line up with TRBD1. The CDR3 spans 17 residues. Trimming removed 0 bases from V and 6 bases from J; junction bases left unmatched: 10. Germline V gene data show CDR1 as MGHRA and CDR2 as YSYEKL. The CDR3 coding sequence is TGCGCCAGCAGCCAAGATAGTGGGGGACAGTACCATGAAAAACTGTTTTTT. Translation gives CASSQDSGGQYHEKLFF.

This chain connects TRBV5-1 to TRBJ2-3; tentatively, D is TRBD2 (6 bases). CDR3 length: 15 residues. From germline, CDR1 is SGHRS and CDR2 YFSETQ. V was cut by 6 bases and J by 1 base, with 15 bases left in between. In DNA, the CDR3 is TGCGCCAGCACGCAAGGGGACTTCCGCACAGATACGCAGTATTTT. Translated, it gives CASTQGDFRTDTQYF.

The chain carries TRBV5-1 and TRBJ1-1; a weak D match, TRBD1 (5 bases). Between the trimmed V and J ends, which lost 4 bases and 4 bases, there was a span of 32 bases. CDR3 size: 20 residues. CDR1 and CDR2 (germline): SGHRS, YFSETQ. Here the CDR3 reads CASSRGGRAVLTNKSTEAFF. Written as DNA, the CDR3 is TGCGCCAGCAGCCGTGGTGGCAGGGCGGTCCTCACAAATAAATCCACTGAAGCTTTCTTT.

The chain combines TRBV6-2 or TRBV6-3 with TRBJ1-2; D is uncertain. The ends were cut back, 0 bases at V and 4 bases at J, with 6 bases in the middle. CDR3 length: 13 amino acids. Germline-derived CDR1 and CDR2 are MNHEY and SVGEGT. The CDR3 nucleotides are TGTGCCAGCAGTTACTCGGAGTTCTATGGCTACACCTTC. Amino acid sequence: CASSYSEFYGYTF.

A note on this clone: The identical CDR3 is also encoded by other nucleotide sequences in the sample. CDR3 amino acids: CASSLSSGVYNEQFF. The CDR3 DNA reads TGTGCCAGCAGCTTATCTAGCGGGGTTTACAATGAGCAGTTCTTC. The gene calls are TRBV7-2 and TRBJ2-1; 9 positions match TRBD2. J lost 4 bases, V lost 2 bases, and 3 bases had no gene match. Germline V gives CDR1 SGHTA, CDR2 FQGNSA. CDR3 size: 15 residues. Complete variable domain (other parts from reference TRBV7-2 and TRBJ2-1): GAGVSQSPSNKVTEKGKDVELRCDPISGHTALYWYRQSLGQGLEFLIYFQGNSAPDKSGLPSDRFSAERTGGSVSTLTIQRTQQEDSAVYLCASSLSSGVYNEQFFGPGTRLTVL.

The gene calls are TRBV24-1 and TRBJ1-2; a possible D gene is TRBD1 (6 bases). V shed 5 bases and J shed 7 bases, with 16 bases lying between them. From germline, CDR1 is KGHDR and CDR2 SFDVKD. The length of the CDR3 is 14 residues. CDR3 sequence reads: CATSASQGRGGYTF. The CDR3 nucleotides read TGTGCCACCAGTGCGTCACAGGGTCGGGGTGGCTACACCTTC.